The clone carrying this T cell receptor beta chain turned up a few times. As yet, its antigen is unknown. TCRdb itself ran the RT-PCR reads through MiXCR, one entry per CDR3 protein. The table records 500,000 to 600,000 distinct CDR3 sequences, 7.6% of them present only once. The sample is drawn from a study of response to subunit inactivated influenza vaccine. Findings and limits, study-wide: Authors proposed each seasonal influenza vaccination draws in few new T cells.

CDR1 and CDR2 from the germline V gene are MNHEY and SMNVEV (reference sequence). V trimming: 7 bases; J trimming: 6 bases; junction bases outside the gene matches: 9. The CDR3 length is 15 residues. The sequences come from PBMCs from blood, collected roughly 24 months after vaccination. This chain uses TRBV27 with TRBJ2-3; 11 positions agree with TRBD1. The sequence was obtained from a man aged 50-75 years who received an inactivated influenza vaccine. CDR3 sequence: CASTGSRDRGDTQYF. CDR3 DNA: TGTGCCAGCACCGGTTCCCGGGACAGGGGGGATACGCAGTATTTT.